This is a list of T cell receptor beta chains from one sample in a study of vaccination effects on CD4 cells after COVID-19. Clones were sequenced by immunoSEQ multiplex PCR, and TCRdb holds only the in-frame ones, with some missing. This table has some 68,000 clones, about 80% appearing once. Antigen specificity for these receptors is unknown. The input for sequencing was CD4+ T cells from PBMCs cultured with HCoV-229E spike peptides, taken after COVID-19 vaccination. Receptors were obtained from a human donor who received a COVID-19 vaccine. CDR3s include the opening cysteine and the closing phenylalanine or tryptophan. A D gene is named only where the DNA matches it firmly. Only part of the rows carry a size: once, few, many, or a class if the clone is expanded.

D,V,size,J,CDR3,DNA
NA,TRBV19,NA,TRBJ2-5,CASSIRFQETQYF,TGTGCCAGTAGTATCAGATTTCAAGAGACCCAGTACTTC
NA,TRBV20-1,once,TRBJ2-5,CSGGETETQYF,TGCAGTGGAGGGGAGACAGAGACCCAGTACTTC
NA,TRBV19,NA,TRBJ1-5,CASSMGRGQINQPQHF,TGTGCCAGTAGTATGGGGCGGGGGCAGATCAATCAGCCCCAGCATTTT
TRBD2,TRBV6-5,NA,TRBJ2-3,CASCISGGALDTQYF,TGTGCCAGCTGCATTAGCGGGGGGGCTTTAGATACGCAGTATTTT
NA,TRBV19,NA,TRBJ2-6,CASSPPGRGANVLTF,TGTGCCAGTAGTCCGCCGGGGAGAGGGGCCAACGTCCTGACTTTC
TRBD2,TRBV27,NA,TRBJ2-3,CASSLTRIAGVTDTQYF,TGTGCCAGCAGTTTGACCCGCATAGCGGGGGTCACAGATACGCAGTATTTT
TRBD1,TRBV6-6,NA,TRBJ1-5,CASRTPGGPQHF,TGTGCCAGCAGAACTCCAGGGGGGCCCCAGCATTTT
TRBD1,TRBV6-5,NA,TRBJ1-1,CASTRQGRHTEAFF,TGTGCCAGCACCCGACAGGGGAGGCACACTGAAGCTTTCTTT
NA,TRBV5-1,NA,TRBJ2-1,CASSSVGGVAYNEQFF,TGCGCCAGCAGCTCAGTTGGCGGGGTAGCCTACAATGAGCAGTTCTTC
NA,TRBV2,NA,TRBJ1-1,CASSEWGLGTEAFF,TGTGCCAGCAGTGAATGGGGGCTTGGCACTGAAGCTTTCTTT
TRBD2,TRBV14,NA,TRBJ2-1,CASRNGLAGNEQFF,TGTGCCAGCAGGAACGGACTAGCGGGCAATGAGCAGTTCTTC
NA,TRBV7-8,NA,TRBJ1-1,CASSLKTVNTEAFF,TGTGCCAGCAGCTTAAAAACGGTGAACACTGAAGCTTTCTTT
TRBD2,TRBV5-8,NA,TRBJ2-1,CASSSQGLAGGRSYNEQFF,TGTGCCAGCAGCTCACAGGGACTAGCGGGGGGGCGTTCCTACAATGAGCAGTTCTTC
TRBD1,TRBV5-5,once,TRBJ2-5,CASSLPGTATTKRGQYF,TGTGCCAGCAGCCTACCTGGGACAGCAACCACCAAGAGAGGCCAGTACTTC
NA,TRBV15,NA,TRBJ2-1,CATQEGAYNEQFF,TGTGCCACCCAAGAGGGGGCCTACAATGAGCAGTTCTTC
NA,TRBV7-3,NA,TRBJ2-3,CASSLTATSTDTQYF,TGTGCCAGCAGCTTAACAGCAACTAGCACAGATACGCAGTATTTT
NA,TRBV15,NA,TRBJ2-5,CATNKAPLRRGSETQYF,TGTGCCACCAACAAAGCCCCTCTCCGGAGGGGGTCGGAGACCCAGTACTTC
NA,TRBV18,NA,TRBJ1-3,CASSPDRQGGNTIYF,TGTGCCAGCTCACCTGACAGGCAAGGTGGAAACACCATATATTTT
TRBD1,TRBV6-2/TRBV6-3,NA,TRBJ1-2,CASSSPGTGSYYGYTF,TGTGCCAGCAGTTCACCCGGGACAGGGTCGTACTATGGCTACACCTTC
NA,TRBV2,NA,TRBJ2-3,CASSEARGTQYF,TGTGCCAGCAGTGAAGCTAGAGGTACGCAGTATTTT
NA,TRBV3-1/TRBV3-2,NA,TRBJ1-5,CASSQDPCGGGNQPQHF,TGTGCCAGCAGCCAAGATCCTTGCGGGGGGGGCAATCAGCCCCAGCATTTT
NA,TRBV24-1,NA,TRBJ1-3,CATSDPKSSGNTIYF,TGTGCCACCAGTGACCCCAAGAGTAGTGGAAACACCATATATTTT
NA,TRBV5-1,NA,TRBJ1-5,CASSLEYGQPQHF,TGCGCCAGCAGCTTGGAGTACGGTCAGCCCCAGCATTTT
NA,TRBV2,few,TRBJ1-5,CASSEFAGTNQPQHF,TGTGCCAGCAGTGAATTTGCAGGGACCAATCAGCCCCAGCATTTT
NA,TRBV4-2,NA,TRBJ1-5,CASSLSTGQWGNQPQHF,TGTGCCAGCAGCCTTAGCACCGGACAGTGGGGCAATCAGCCCCAGCATTTT
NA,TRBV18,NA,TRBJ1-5,CASSPTDTFFGPQHF,TGTGCCAGCTCACCTACTGACACCTTTTTTGGGCCCCAGCATTTT
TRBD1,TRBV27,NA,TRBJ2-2,CASSLLGQARPGELFF,TGTGCCAGCAGTTTATTAGGACAGGCGAGGCCCGGGGAGCTGTTTTTT
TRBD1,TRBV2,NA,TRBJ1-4,CASRDRAGEKLFF,TGTGCCAGCAGGGACAGGGCGGGTGAAAAACTGTTTTTT
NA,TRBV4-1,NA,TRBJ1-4,CASSPLRLVTNEKLFF,TGCGCCAGCAGCCCGCTCCGCCTAGTTACTAATGAAAAACTGTTTTTT
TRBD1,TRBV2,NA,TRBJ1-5,CASSVDRGQQPQHF,TGTGCCAGCAGTGTCGACAGGGGGCAACAGCCCCAGCATTTT
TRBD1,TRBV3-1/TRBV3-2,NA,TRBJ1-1,CASSQNRGGTEAFF,TGTGCCAGCAGCCAAAACAGGGGTGGCACTGAAGCTTTCTTT
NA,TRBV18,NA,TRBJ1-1,CASSRATEAFF,TGTGCCAGCTCAAGGGCCACTGAAGCTTTCTTT
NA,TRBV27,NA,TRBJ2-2,CASSPAGAGELFF,TGTGCCAGCAGTCCCGCCGGGGCCGGGGAGCTGTTTTTT
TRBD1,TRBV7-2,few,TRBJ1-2,CASSLLGTVANYGYTF,TGTGCCAGCAGCTTATTAGGGACAGTAGCTAACTATGGCTACACCTTC
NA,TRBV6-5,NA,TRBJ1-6,CASRAGEGSPLHF,TGTGCCAGCAGGGCGGGGGAGGGTTCACCCCTCCACTTT
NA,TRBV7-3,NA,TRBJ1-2,CASRPYSGTTSRPDGYTF,TGTGCCAGCAGGCCATATTCCGGGACAACCAGCCGGCCGGATGGCTACACCTTC
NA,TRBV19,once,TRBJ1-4,CASSMRQNEKLFF,TGTGCCAGTAGTATGCGGCAGAATGAAAAACTGTTTTTT
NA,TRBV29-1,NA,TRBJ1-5,CSADTGGAQHF,TGCAGCGCTGACACCGGCGGGGCCCAGCATTTT